The 28 T cell receptor beta chains below all came from one sample that was sequenced in a study of memory CD8 T cells in hepatitis C reinfection. Clones were sequenced by immunoSEQ multiplex PCR, and TCRdb holds only the in-frame ones, with some missing. The sample consists of some 44,000 clones, 80% to 90% of them appearing once. Time point denoted: late/post reinfection, 12 to 24 weeks after detection. TCR sequencing was done directly ex vivo on sorted cells, without expansion in vitro. Sequencing used naive CD8+ T cells sorted from blood. The receptors were sampled from a man aged 18 to 29 with hepatitis C virus infection.

The chain is built from TRBV4-1 and TRBJ1-5; possible D gene TRBD1, 5 bases. This CDR3 has 17 amino acids. Per the germline V gene, CDR1 is MGHRA and CDR2 is YSYEKL. V was shortened by 1 base and J by 4 bases, with 17 bases between the two germline ends. The CDR3 nucleotides are TGCGCCAGCAGCCAAGGTGCGCTACGGGACTGGAATCAGCCCCAGCATTTT. Its translation: CASSQGALRDWNQPQHF.

V gene TRBV4-2 combines with J gene TRBJ1-1, with TRBD1 identical over 8 bases. Unmatched junction bases numbered 4, after V lost 4 bases and J lost 0 bases. The CDR3 runs 15 residues. The V gene's germline CDR1 is LGHNA and CDR2 YNFKEQ. In DNA, the CDR3 is TGTGCCAGCAGCCGACGGACAGGGTTGAACACTGAAGCTTTCTTT. Amino acids: CASSRRTGLNTEAFF.

The genes are TRBV7-9 and TRBJ2-1; weak D call: TRBD2 (5 bases). Trimming removed 2 bases at V and 2 bases at J, with 7 bases between. The germline CDR1 and CDR2 sequences are SEHNR and FQNEAQ (reference sequence). The CDR3 spans 14 residues. CDR3 bases: TGTGCCAGCAGCTTAACCGGGGCCTACAATGAGCAGTTCTTC. It yields the protein CASSLTGAYNEQFF.

This clone appeared a single time. The genes are TRBV27 and TRBJ1-5, with D maybe TRBD1 (6 bases). The ends were cut back, 0 bases at V and 4 bases at J, with 10 bases in the middle. Germline loops: CDR1 MNHEY, CDR2 SMNVEV (reference sequence). The CDR3 is 15 residues long. The CDR3 DNA reads TGTGCCAGCAGTTTATCGAGGGGGGGAAATCAGCCCCAGCATTTT. Amino acids: CASSLSRGGNQPQHF.

The chain carries TRBV9 and TRBJ2-3; D remains ambiguous. The V and J ends lost 0 bases and 2 bases respectively, with 10 bases between them. Per the germline V gene, CDR1 is SGDLS and CDR2 is YYNGEE. This CDR3 contains 15 residues. The CDR3 sequence is CASSVESVFTDTQYF. Here the CDR3 DNA reads TGTGCCAGCAGCGTAGAGAGCGTGTTCACAGATACGCAGTATTTT. The entire variable domain, with the rest obtained from reference TRBV9 and TRBJ2-3, is as follows: DSGVTQTPKHLITATGQRVTLRCSPRSGDLSVYWYQQSLDQGLQFLIQYYNGEERAKGNILERFSAQQFPDLHSELNLSSLELGDSALYFCASSVESVFTDTQYFGPGTRLTVL.

J is TRBJ2-2 and V is TRBV27; 15 nucleotides align to TRBD2. Germline V gene sequence: CDR1 MNHEY, CDR2 SMNVEV (reference sequence). The CDR3 is 19 amino acids. The V and J ends lost 4 bases and 7 bases, in that order; junction bases with no gene match: 13. The CDR3 loop reads CASSSHRRGLAGGHGELFF. CDR3 DNA sequence: TGTGCCAGCAGTTCGCATAGGAGAGGACTAGCGGGGGGGCACGGGGAGCTGTTTTTT.

The chain employs TRBV9 and TRBJ1-4; 9 bases fit TRBD1. J gave up 6 bases and V 2 bases, and 5 bases lay outside the gene matches. Germline values: CDR1 SGDLS, CDR2 YYNGEE. The CDR3 length is 15 residues. DNA for the CDR3: TGTGCCAGCAGCGTTGGGACAGGGATCTATGAAAAACTGTTTTTT. Protein: CASSVGTGIYEKLFF. Supplemented by reference TRBV9 and TRBJ1-4, the full variable domain reads DSGVTQTPKHLITATGQRVTLRCSPRSGDLSVYWYQQSLDQGLQFLIQYYNGEERAKGNILERFSAQQFPDLHSELNLSSLELGDSALYFCASSVGTGIYEKLFFGSGTQLSVL.

This clone was observed a few times. This chain joins TRBV6-1 and TRBJ1-1, with a tentative D call TRBD1 (5 bases). V lost 9 bases, J lost 8 bases, and 13 bases lay in between. This CDR3 comprises 11 residues. Germline CDR1 MNHNS, CDR2 SASEGT. The CDR3 DNA sequence: TGTGCCAGTCGTCTAGGGGTGGAAGCTTTCTTT. It encodes CASRLGVEAFF.

The chain combines TRBV5-6 with TRBJ2-4; possible D gene TRBD1, 6 bases. V lost 2 bases to trimming and J lost 6 bases, with 12 bases between them. Germline-derived CDR1 and CDR2 are SGHDT and YYEEEE. This CDR3 region has 14 residues. DNA of the CDR3: TGTGCCAGCAGCTTCCCGGGACAAAGAAACATTCAGTACTTC. It specifies CASSFPGQRNIQYF.

This clone has a single count. V usage is TRBV27 and J usage is TRBJ2-7; D is perhaps TRBD2 (5 bases). This CDR3 spans 13 amino acids. Trimming stripped 3 bases from V and 5 bases from J, with 11 bases between. Germline V CDR1 and CDR2: MNHEY, SMNVEV (reference sequence). The CDR3 DNA reads TGTGCCAGCAGTTTGGGAGTCGCTCACGAGCAGTACTTC. Its translation: CASSLGVAHEQYF.

This chain connects TRBV6-1 to TRBJ2-1; TRBD2 agrees at 7 bases. Germline V gives CDR1 MNHNS, CDR2 SASEGT. V was clipped by 5 bases and J by 4 bases; unmatched bases: 8. This CDR3 contains 15 residues. The CDR3: CASSLREALYNEQFF. CDR3 sequence (DNA): TGTGCCAGCAGTTTACGGGAGGCCCTTTACAATGAGCAGTTCTTC.

The V call is TRBV28, the J call TRBJ2-7, with D maybe TRBD1 (5 bases). Germline V gives CDR1 MDHEN, CDR2 SYDVKM. The germline V and J ends were trimmed by 8 bases and 4 bases, with 6 bases remaining between them. The CDR3 extends over 10 amino acids. The DNA for the CDR3 is TGTGCCAGCCAGGGTTACGAGCAGTACGTC. Translated: CASQGYEQYV.

The chain combines TRBV4-1 with TRBJ2-7, with 12 bases identical to TRBD1. This CDR3 comprises 17 residues. V trimming: 0 bases; J trimming: 6 bases; junction bases outside the gene matches: 9. Germline loops: CDR1 MGHRA, CDR2 YSYEKL. The CDR3 loop is CASSQDSEGQGAVEQYF. CDR3 DNA: TGCGCCAGCAGCCAAGATAGCGAGGGACAGGGGGCGGTCGAGCAGTACTTC.

J is TRBJ1-1 and V is TRBV7-3, with 9 bases that match TRBD1. From germline, CDR1 is SGHTA and CDR2 FQGTGA. V lost 3 bases to trimming and J lost 5 bases; unmatched junction nucleotides: 1. The CDR3 covers 13 residues. The DNA for the CDR3 is TGTGCCAGCAGCTTGACAGGGGGGACTGAAGCTTTCTTT. This sequence encodes CASSLTGGTEAFF. The full variable domain, rest sourced from reference TRBV7-3 and TRBJ1-1, is GAGVSQTPSNKVTEKGKYVELRCDPISGHTALYWYRQSLGQGPEFLIYFQGTGAADDSGLPNDRFFAVRPEGSVSTLKIQRTERGDSAVYLCASSLTGGTEAFFGQGTRLTVV.

The chain carries TRBV5-6 and TRBJ2-7, with 10 bases lining up with TRBD1. The CDR3 is 15 amino acids. Germline CDR1 SGHDT, CDR2 YYEEEE. The V gene end was trimmed by 4 bases and the J gene end by 3 bases; junction bases not matched to a gene: 7. The CDR3 loop is CASSEGRDRGYEQYV. In nucleotides, the CDR3 is TGTGCCAGCAGCGAAGGCCGGGACAGGGGCTACGAGCAGTACGTC.

The chain combines TRBV30 with TRBJ1-2; 7 bases are a match to TRBD1. The CDR3 has 14 residues. V dropped 0 bases and J dropped 4; count of bases not matched to a gene: 5. Germline V gives CDR1 GTSNPN, CDR2 SVGIG (reference sequence). Here the CDR3 DNA reads TGTGCCTGGAGTGTGGGGGGACAGATCTATGGCTACACCTTC. Translating gives CAWSVGGQIYGYTF.

Only one count was recorded for this clone. The chain combines TRBV5-5 with TRBJ2-7, with 9 bases identical to TRBD2. Germline CDR1 and CDR2: SGHKS and YYEKEE (reference sequence). V lost 1 base and J lost 1; bases outside the gene matches: 6. This CDR3 is built from 16 residues. CDR3: CASSLTSGFRSYEQYF. The CDR3 DNA reads TGTGCCAGCAGCTTGACTAGCGGGTTCCGTTCCTACGAGCAGTACTTC.

The rearrangement links TRBV18 to TRBJ2-5, with a tentative D call TRBD1 (6 bases). CDR1 is KGHSH and CDR2 is LQKENI in the germline V gene. The CDR3 loop spans 14 amino acids. V gave up 0 bases and J gave up 4 bases, with 9 bases separating them. CDR3 in DNA: TGTGCCAGCTCACCACCGGGACAACGAGAGACCCAGTACTTC. Its protein product is CASSPPGQRETQYF.

The CDR3 region is CASSPGQGGRYEQYF. CDR3 nucleotide sequence: TGTGCCAGTAGTCCCGGACAGGGCGGGCGATACGAGCAGTACTTC. The chain joins TRBV19 to TRBJ2-7; TRBD1 matches 8 bases. Germline-derived CDR1 and CDR2 are LNHDA and SQIVND (reference sequence). J gave up 4 bases and V 5 bases, and 10 bases lay outside the gene matches. This CDR3 is built from 15 residues.

This clone was recorded a few times. This sequence joins TRBV28 and TRBJ1-4; 7 bases are a match to TRBD1. The CDR3 totals 16 residues. In germline, CDR1 is MDHEN, CDR2 SYDVKM. The junction had 7 bases not matched to a gene; V was cut back by 6 bases and J by 0 bases. CDR3 residues: CASSLYRGATNEKLFF. The DNA of the CDR3 is TGTGCCAGCAGCCTATACAGGGGCGCAACTAATGAAAAACTGTTTTTT.

V gene TRBV5-1 combines with J gene TRBJ2-7; 10 bases fit TRBD1. This CDR3 spans 15 amino acids. Trimming removed 4 bases from V and 5 bases from J; junction bases left unmatched: 9. CDR1 and CDR2 (germline): SGHRS, YFSETQ. The CDR3 DNA is TGCGCCAGCAGCCTCGAAGACAGGGGGCCAGACGAGCAGTACTTC. This translates into CASSLEDRGPDEQYF.

V is TRBV6-6 and J is TRBJ1-2, with a tentative D call TRBD1 (6 bases). The V and J ends lost 0 bases and 8 bases respectively, with 16 bases between them. Germline V gives CDR1 MNHNY, CDR2 SVGAGI (reference sequence). The CDR3 length is 15 residues. The CDR3 reads CASSYSITGTGGYTF. DNA for the CDR3: TGTGCCAGCAGTTACTCGATCACAGGGACGGGAGGCTACACCTTC.

The genes are TRBV7-2 and TRBJ2-5, with D unresolved. V was shortened by 6 bases and J by 2 bases, with 13 bases between the two germline ends. The CDR3 sequence is 14 residues long. CDR1 and CDR2 from the germline V gene are SGHTA and FQGNSA. The CDR3 loop is CASSFDKTQETQYF. Written as DNA, the CDR3 is TGTGCCAGCAGTTTTGACAAGACGCAAGAGACCCAGTACTTC. Supplemented by reference TRBV7-2 and TRBJ2-5, the full variable domain reads GAGVSQSPSNKVTEKGKDVELRCDPISGHTALYWYRQSLGQGLEFLIYFQGNSAPDKSGLPSDRFSAERTGGSVSTLTIQRTQQEDSAVYLCASSFDKTQETQYFGPGTRLLVL.

The chain uses TRBV14 and TRBJ2-3, with D possibly being TRBD1 (6 bases). Between the trimmed V and J ends, which lost 0 bases and 2 bases, there was a span of 21 bases. Germline-derived CDR1 and CDR2 are SGHDN and FVKESK. The CDR3 is 19 residues long. The CDR3 DNA reads as TGTGCCAGCAGCCAAGATGAGGGACAAACGGGACCAAACACAGATACGCAGTATTTT. It codes for CASSQDEGQTGPNTDTQYF.

V is TRBV6-5 and J is TRBJ2-2; 9 bases match TRBD2. Germline loops: CDR1 MNHEY, CDR2 SVGAGI. CDR3 length: 16 amino acids. V shed 4 bases, J shed 6 bases, and the junction held 9 bases outside the gene matches. The CDR3 is CASSFIAGVGPGELFF. DNA for the CDR3: TGTGCCAGCAGTTTTATAGCGGGAGTGGGTCCCGGGGAGCTGTTTTTT.

This clone occurred once. The V and J genes are TRBV11-2 and TRBJ2-1; 8 bases match TRBD2. Germline CDR1 reads SGHAT; CDR2 reads FQNNGV. The CDR3 has 15 residues. The trim removed 3 bases at V and 4 bases at J, leaving 5 bases unmatched. The CDR3 protein is CASSLGQRGYNEQFF. The DNA of the CDR3 is TGTGCCAGCAGCTTGGGGCAGCGGGGGTACAATGAGCAGTTCTTC.

The genes are TRBV19 and TRBJ2-1; TRBD2 aligns across 9 bases. This CDR3 comprises 17 residues. The germline CDR1 and CDR2 sequences are LNHDA and SQIVND (reference sequence). Germline trimming cut 7 bases from V and 0 bases from J; bases unmatched to any gene: 10. The DNA of the CDR3 is TGTGCCAGTATGAGGGGAGGCGGGAGGGCCTCCTACAATGAGCAGTTCTTC. Encoded protein: CASMRGGGRASYNEQFF.

The chain couples TRBV7-9 to TRBJ2-7; perhaps TRBD2 as D (5 bases). CDR1 SEHNR and CDR2 FQNEAQ come from the germline V gene (reference sequence). The length of the CDR3 is 14 residues. V lost 1 base to trimming and J lost 3 bases, with 10 bases between them. For the CDR3, the DNA is TGTGCCAGCAGCTTAGGAGGGATCTACTACGAGCAGTACGTC. This encodes CASSLGGIYYEQYV.